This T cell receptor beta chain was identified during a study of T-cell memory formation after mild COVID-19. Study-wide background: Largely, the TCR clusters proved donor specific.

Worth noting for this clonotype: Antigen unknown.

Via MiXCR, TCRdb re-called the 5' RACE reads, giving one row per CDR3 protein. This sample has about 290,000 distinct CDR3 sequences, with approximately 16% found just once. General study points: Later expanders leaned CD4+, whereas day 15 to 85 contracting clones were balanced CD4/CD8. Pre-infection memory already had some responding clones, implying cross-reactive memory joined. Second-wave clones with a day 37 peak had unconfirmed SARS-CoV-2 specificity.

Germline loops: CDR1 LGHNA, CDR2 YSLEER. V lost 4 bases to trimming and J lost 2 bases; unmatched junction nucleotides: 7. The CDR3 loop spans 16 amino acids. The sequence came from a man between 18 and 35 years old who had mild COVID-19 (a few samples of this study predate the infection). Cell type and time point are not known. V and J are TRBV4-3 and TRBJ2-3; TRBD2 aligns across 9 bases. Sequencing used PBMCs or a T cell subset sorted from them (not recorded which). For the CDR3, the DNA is TGCGCCAGCAGCCCCCTAGCGGGGTACCCCACAGATACGCAGTATTTT. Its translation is CASSPLAGYPTDTQYF.